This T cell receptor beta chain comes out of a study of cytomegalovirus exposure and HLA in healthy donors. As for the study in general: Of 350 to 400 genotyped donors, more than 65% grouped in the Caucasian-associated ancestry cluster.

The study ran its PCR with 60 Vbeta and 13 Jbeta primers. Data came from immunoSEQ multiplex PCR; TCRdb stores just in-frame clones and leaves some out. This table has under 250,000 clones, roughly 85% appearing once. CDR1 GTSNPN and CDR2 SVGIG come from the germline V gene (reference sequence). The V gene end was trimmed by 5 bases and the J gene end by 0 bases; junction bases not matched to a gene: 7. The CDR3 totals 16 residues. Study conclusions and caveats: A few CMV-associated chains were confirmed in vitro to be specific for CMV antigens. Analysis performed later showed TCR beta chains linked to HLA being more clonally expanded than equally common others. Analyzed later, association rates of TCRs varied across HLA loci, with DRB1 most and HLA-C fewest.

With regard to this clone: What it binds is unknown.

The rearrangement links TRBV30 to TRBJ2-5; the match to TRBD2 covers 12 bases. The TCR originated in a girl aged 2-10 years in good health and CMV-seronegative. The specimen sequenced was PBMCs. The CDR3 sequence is CAWGPGLAGYQETQYF. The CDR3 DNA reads TGTGCCTGGGGACCGGGACTAGCGGGTTACCAAGAGACCCAGTACTTC.